The rows below give T cell receptor beta chains drawn from one sample of a study of T cells in Graves' hyperthyroidism and ophthalmopathy. One entry per CDR3 protein, called by TCRdb with MiXCR from the multiplex PCR reads. The sample has over 450,000 distinct CDR3 sequences, over 15% seen once; the top ten hold 17%. Sample: blood. The source of these receptors is a woman younger than 30 with Graves' ophthalmopathy. The CDR3 runs from the conserved cysteine through the conserved F or W. Fields, in order: D gene, J gene, clone size, V gene, CDR3 DNA, CDR3 protein. D genes are given only for firm matches. The listing skips clone size in some rows; elsewhere it reads once, few, many or a size class.

D gene: NA
J gene: TRBJ1-1
clone size: many
V gene: TRBV28
CDR3 DNA: TGTGCCAGCAGTTTACGAGAAGCGGACACTGAAGCTTTCTTT
CDR3 protein: CASSLREADTEAFF

D gene: NA
J gene: TRBJ1-1
clone size: few
V gene: TRBV19
CDR3 DNA: TGTGCCAGTAGTATATCCTCGTCAGGGTCGAACACTGAAGCTTTCTTT
CDR3 protein: CASSISSSGSNTEAFF

D gene: NA
J gene: TRBJ1-5
clone size: few
V gene: TRBV5-8
CDR3 DNA: TGTGCCAGCAGCTTGGGTTCTATGGGGCGAAGCAATCAGCCCCAGCATTTT
CDR3 protein: CASSLGSMGRSNQPQHF

D gene: NA
J gene: TRBJ1-2
clone size: NA
V gene: TRBV11-1
CDR3 DNA: TGTGCCAGCAGCTTAACAGGGAAGAACTATGGCTACACCTTC
CDR3 protein: CASSLTGKNYGYTF

D gene: NA
J gene: TRBJ1-1
clone size: few
V gene: TRBV5-5
CDR3 DNA: TGTGCCAGCAGCTTGGTCGTGGGAAGGCACACTGAAGCTTTCTTT
CDR3 protein: CASSLVVGRHTEAFF

D gene: NA
J gene: TRBJ1-6
clone size: many
V gene: TRBV27
CDR3 DNA: TGTGCCAGCAGCTCTATTTGGGGCAGGGTCGGTTCACCCCTCCACTTT
CDR3 protein: CASSSIWGRVGSPLHF

D gene: TRBD2
J gene: TRBJ2-4
clone size: many
V gene: TRBV7-8
CDR3 DNA: TGTGCCAGCAGCCCCCGCGGACTAGCGGGAGGGGGTACCATTCAGTACTTC
CDR3 protein: CASSPRGLAGGGTIQYF

D gene: NA
J gene: TRBJ1-5
clone size: NA
V gene: TRBV28
CDR3 DNA: TGTGCCAGCAGTCCAGAGGGGAGGAAGCCCCAGCATTTT
CDR3 protein: CASSPEGRKPQHF

D gene: NA
J gene: TRBJ1-6
clone size: NA
V gene: TRBV6-1
CDR3 DNA: TGTGCCAGCGTGAGGGGTAGGGCACCCCTCCACTTT
CDR3 protein: CASVRGRAPLHF

D gene: NA
J gene: TRBJ1-1
clone size: NA
V gene: TRBV30
CDR3 DNA: TGTGCCTGGAGTGTTAGCAGTTACACTGAAGCTTTCTTT
CDR3 protein: CAWSVSSYTEAFF

D gene: TRBD1
J gene: TRBJ2-5
clone size: many
V gene: TRBV11-2
CDR3 DNA: TGTGCCAGCAGTCACAGGGGGCTGGAGACCCAGTACTTC
CDR3 protein: CASSHRGLETQYF

D gene: NA
J gene: TRBJ2-3
clone size: many
V gene: TRBV5-6
CDR3 DNA: TGTGCCAGCAGCCGACCAGGGGGCACAGATACGCAGTATTTT
CDR3 protein: CASSRPGGTDTQYF

D gene: NA
J gene: TRBJ2-2
clone size: NA
V gene: TRBV7-9
CDR3 DNA: TGTGCCAGCAGCTCACGTGGGGTACCGAACACCGGGGAGCTGTTTTTT
CDR3 protein: CASSSRGVPNTGELFF

D gene: TRBD2
J gene: TRBJ2-5
clone size: few
V gene: TRBV29-1
CDR3 DNA: TGCAGCGTTGCCGTGACTAGCGGATTCCAAGAGACCCAGTACTTC
CDR3 protein: CSVAVTSGFQETQYF

D gene: NA
J gene: TRBJ2-3
clone size: NA
V gene: TRBV6-4
CDR3 DNA: TGTGCCAGCACCACCAACCCCGGGAAGGGGTGCACAGATACGCAGTATTTT
CDR3 protein: CASTTNPGKGCTDTQYF

D gene: TRBD1
J gene: TRBJ1-3
clone size: many
V gene: TRBV30
CDR3 DNA: TGTGCCTGCACCTCAGGGGGCTCTGGAAACACCATATATTTT
CDR3 protein: CACTSGGSGNTIYF

D gene: NA
J gene: TRBJ1-2
clone size: many
V gene: TRBV30
CDR3 DNA: TGTGCCTGGAGTGTAGGCAGGGGTGGAGGCTACACCTTC
CDR3 protein: CAWSVGRGGGYTF

D gene: NA
J gene: TRBJ1-6
clone size: NA
V gene: TRBV6-9
CDR3 DNA: TGTGCCAGCAGTTACACCACGGACCGATCACCCCTCCACTTT
CDR3 protein: CASSYTTDRSPLHF

D gene: NA
J gene: TRBJ1-3
clone size: few
V gene: TRBV27
CDR3 DNA: TGTGCCAGCAGTTCCATCCGGGACGGCGGGCTTGGAAACACCATATATTTT
CDR3 protein: CASSSIRDGGLGNTIYF

D gene: TRBD1
J gene: TRBJ2-7
clone size: few
V gene: TRBV20-1
CDR3 DNA: TGCAGTGCTCGTTCCACCGGGACAGGGGGCGCCTACGAGCAGTACTTC
CDR3 protein: CSARSTGTGGAYEQYF

D gene: NA
J gene: TRBJ2-3
clone size: NA
V gene: TRBV24-1
CDR3 DNA: TGTGCCACCAGTTCCCCATACAGTGGCACAGATACGCAGTATTTT
CDR3 protein: CATSSPYSGTDTQYF

D gene: TRBD1
J gene: TRBJ1-2
clone size: few
V gene: TRBV4-3
CDR3 DNA: TGCGCCAGCAGCCAAGTTTTAGGGGGCTCCTTGGGAGGCTACACCTTC
CDR3 protein: CASSQVLGGSLGGYTF

D gene: NA
J gene: TRBJ2-7
clone size: many
V gene: TRBV30
CDR3 DNA: TGTGCCTGGACCAGGGAAAGGTACGAGCAGTACTTC
CDR3 protein: CAWTRERYEQYF

D gene: TRBD1
J gene: TRBJ1-6
clone size: NA
V gene: TRBV20-1
CDR3 DNA: TGCAGTGCGGAAGACAGGGGCGACTATAATTCACCCCTCCACTTT
CDR3 protein: CSAEDRGDYNSPLHF

D gene: NA
J gene: TRBJ1-4
clone size: few
V gene: TRBV5-1
CDR3 DNA: TGCGCCAGCAGCTTGGCCGGGGCCTCTGGCGAAAAACTGTTTTTT
CDR3 protein: CASSLAGASGEKLFF

D gene: NA
J gene: TRBJ2-3
clone size: many
V gene: TRBV7-2
CDR3 DNA: TGTGCCAGCAGCTTAGGGTCCGGAGACGATACGCAGTATTTT
CDR3 protein: CASSLGSGDDTQYF

D gene: NA
J gene: TRBJ2-1
clone size: many
V gene: TRBV6-5
CDR3 DNA: TGTGCCAGCAGTTACCCTTCCGGGGGAACCTACAATGAGCAGTTCTTC
CDR3 protein: CASSYPSGGTYNEQFF

D gene: NA
J gene: TRBJ2-7
clone size: NA
V gene: TRBV7-2
CDR3 DNA: TGTGCCAGCAGCTTAGGAGTGGGCGGACCCCTCTACGAGCAGTACTTC
CDR3 protein: CASSLGVGGPLYEQYF

D gene: NA
J gene: TRBJ1-3
clone size: few
V gene: TRBV28
CDR3 DNA: TGTGCCAGCAGTTTTCCCTCCGGGGGGCGGACTGGAAACACCATATATTTT
CDR3 protein: CASSFPSGGRTGNTIYF

D gene: NA
J gene: TRBJ1-2
clone size: many
V gene: TRBV3-1
CDR3 DNA: TGTGCCAGCAGCCCCCTTCGGACCGGTGGCTACACCTTC
CDR3 protein: CASSPLRTGGYTF

D gene: NA
J gene: TRBJ1-1
clone size: NA
V gene: TRBV5-6
CDR3 DNA: TGTGCCAGCAGCTTGAATATGGTAAATGAAGCTTTCTTT
CDR3 protein: CASSLNMVNEAFF

D gene: TRBD1
J gene: TRBJ2-3
clone size: many
V gene: TRBV20-1
CDR3 DNA: TGCAGTGCTAGTTTGACAGGGCTTGATACGCAGTATTTT
CDR3 protein: CSASLTGLDTQYF

D gene: TRBD1
J gene: TRBJ2-1
clone size: many
V gene: TRBV28
CDR3 DNA: TGTGCCAGCAGCTTGAGGAGGACAGGGCCTAATTCGTCCTACAATGAGCAGTTCTTC
CDR3 protein: CASSLRRTGPNSSYNEQFF

D gene: TRBD2
J gene: TRBJ2-1
clone size: many
V gene: TRBV12-3/TRBV12-4
CDR3 DNA: TGTGCCAGCAGCAAAGGACTAGCGGAGAGCTCCTACAATGAGCAGTTCTTC
CDR3 protein: CASSKGLAESSYNEQFF

D gene: NA
J gene: TRBJ1-5
clone size: many
V gene: TRBV7-2
CDR3 DNA: TGTGCCAGCAGATTACAGGATAACAATCAGCCCCAGCATTTT
CDR3 protein: CASRLQDNNQPQHF

D gene: NA
J gene: TRBJ2-2
clone size: many
V gene: TRBV5-1
CDR3 DNA: TGCGCCAGCAGCTTGGAGGCAATCGGCACCGGGGAGCTGTTTTTT
CDR3 protein: CASSLEAIGTGELFF

D gene: NA
J gene: TRBJ2-5
clone size: NA
V gene: TRBV3-1
CDR3 DNA: TGTGCCAGCAGCCCTCGGTCCCGACTAGACCCCAGAGAGACCCAGTACTTC
CDR3 protein: CASSPRSRLDPRETQYF

D gene: TRBD2
J gene: TRBJ2-1
clone size: NA
V gene: TRBV20-1
CDR3 DNA: TGCAGTGCTCGTCGACTAGCGGGTATGGAGCAGTTCTTC
CDR3 protein: CSARRLAGMEQFF

D gene: NA
J gene: TRBJ1-2
clone size: NA
V gene: TRBV12-3/TRBV12-4
CDR3 DNA: TGTGCCAGCAGAAAGGAGGGAATACAGACTGAGTATGGCTACACCTTC
CDR3 protein: CASRKEGIQTEYGYTF

D gene: NA
J gene: TRBJ2-7
clone size: NA
V gene: TRBV7-9
CDR3 DNA: TGTGCCAGCAGCCTACGGGACGGTCAATACGAGCAGTACTTC
CDR3 protein: CASSLRDGQYEQYF

D gene: NA
J gene: TRBJ1-1
clone size: many
V gene: TRBV30
CDR3 DNA: TGTGCCTGGACGACCGGGGCCTTTGGGGACACTGAAGCTTTCTTT
CDR3 protein: CAWTTGAFGDTEAFF

D gene: NA
J gene: TRBJ2-1
clone size: few
V gene: TRBV19
CDR3 DNA: TGTGCCAGTAGCATAGTCGAGGGGCCTTCGTGGCAGTTCTTC
CDR3 protein: CASSIVEGPSWQFF

D gene: NA
J gene: TRBJ1-4
clone size: many
V gene: TRBV20-1
CDR3 DNA: TGCAGTGCTAGCCCGAAGGAAAAACTGTTTTTT
CDR3 protein: CSASPKEKLFF

D gene: TRBD1
J gene: TRBJ2-2
clone size: many
V gene: TRBV2
CDR3 DNA: TGTGCCAGCAGTGAATTTCGGACAGGGGTTCCCGGGGAGCTGTTTTTT
CDR3 protein: CASSEFRTGVPGELFF

D gene: TRBD2
J gene: TRBJ2-7
clone size: many
V gene: TRBV12-3/TRBV12-4
CDR3 DNA: TGTGCCAGCAGGCGGAGCGGGAGGGCCTACGAGCAGTACTTC
CDR3 protein: CASRRSGRAYEQYF

D gene: NA
J gene: TRBJ2-3
clone size: many
V gene: TRBV27
CDR3 DNA: TGTGCCAGCAGTTTGGCTCGCGGCCGGGCCGATACGCAGTATTTT
CDR3 protein: CASSLARGRADTQYF

D gene: NA
J gene: TRBJ1-3
clone size: many
V gene: TRBV13
CDR3 DNA: TGTGCCAGCAGTCTGGGTTTCGTATCTGGAAACACCATATATTTT
CDR3 protein: CASSLGFVSGNTIYF

D gene: NA
J gene: TRBJ2-1
clone size: few
V gene: TRBV12-3/TRBV12-4
CDR3 DNA: TGTGCCAGCAGGCCTGGTGGGACTCACAATGAGCAGTTCTTC
CDR3 protein: CASRPGGTHNEQFF

D gene: NA
J gene: TRBJ1-2
clone size: many
V gene: TRBV7-2
CDR3 DNA: TGTGCCAGCAGCGAGCGGGGTGGCTATGGCTACACCTTC
CDR3 protein: CASSERGGYGYTF

D gene: TRBD2
J gene: TRBJ2-3
clone size: NA
V gene: TRBV20-1
CDR3 DNA: TGCAGTGCTAGAGATATAGCGGGATGGGCAGATACGCAGTATTTT
CDR3 protein: CSARDIAGWADTQYF

D gene: TRBD1
J gene: TRBJ2-2
clone size: few
V gene: TRBV5-1
CDR3 DNA: TGCGCCAGCAGCCGGGGACAGGGAGGTCCCGGGGAGCTGTTTTTT
CDR3 protein: CASSRGQGGPGELFF

D gene: NA
J gene: TRBJ2-2
clone size: few
V gene: TRBV28
CDR3 DNA: TGTGCCAGCAGTTTTGGGCGAACCGGGGAGCTGTTTTTT
CDR3 protein: CASSFGRTGELFF

D gene: TRBD1
J gene: TRBJ2-5
clone size: many
V gene: TRBV12-5
CDR3 DNA: TGTGCTAGTGGTTTGAACAGGGGGCACGAGACCCAGTACTTC
CDR3 protein: CASGLNRGHETQYF

D gene: TRBD1
J gene: TRBJ1-3
clone size: many
V gene: TRBV2
CDR3 DNA: TGTGCCAGCGGACAGGGGAAAAACACCATATATTTT
CDR3 protein: CASGQGKNTIYF

D gene: NA
J gene: TRBJ2-1
clone size: many
V gene: TRBV3-1
CDR3 DNA: TGTGCCAGCAGGGAACAGGGTAGCTCCTACAATGAGCAGTTCTTC
CDR3 protein: CASREQGSSYNEQFF

D gene: NA
J gene: TRBJ2-5
clone size: NA
V gene: TRBV24-1
CDR3 DNA: TGTGCCACCAGTGATTTGTCGGAGTCAGAGACCCAGTACTTC
CDR3 protein: CATSDLSESETQYF

D gene: NA
J gene: TRBJ1-1
clone size: few
V gene: TRBV19
CDR3 DNA: TGTGCCAGTTCCATGAGGACCGGGGCGGGCAACACTGAAGCTTTCTTT
CDR3 protein: CASSMRTGAGNTEAFF

D gene: TRBD1
J gene: TRBJ1-4
clone size: few
V gene: TRBV2
CDR3 DNA: TGTGCCAGCAGGGGGACAGGCAATGAAAAACTGTTTTTT
CDR3 protein: CASRGTGNEKLFF

D gene: TRBD1
J gene: TRBJ2-7
clone size: few
V gene: TRBV6-1
CDR3 DNA: TGTGCCAGCAGTGTCCTGGGACAGGGAAGCTACGAGCAGTACTTC
CDR3 protein: CASSVLGQGSYEQYF